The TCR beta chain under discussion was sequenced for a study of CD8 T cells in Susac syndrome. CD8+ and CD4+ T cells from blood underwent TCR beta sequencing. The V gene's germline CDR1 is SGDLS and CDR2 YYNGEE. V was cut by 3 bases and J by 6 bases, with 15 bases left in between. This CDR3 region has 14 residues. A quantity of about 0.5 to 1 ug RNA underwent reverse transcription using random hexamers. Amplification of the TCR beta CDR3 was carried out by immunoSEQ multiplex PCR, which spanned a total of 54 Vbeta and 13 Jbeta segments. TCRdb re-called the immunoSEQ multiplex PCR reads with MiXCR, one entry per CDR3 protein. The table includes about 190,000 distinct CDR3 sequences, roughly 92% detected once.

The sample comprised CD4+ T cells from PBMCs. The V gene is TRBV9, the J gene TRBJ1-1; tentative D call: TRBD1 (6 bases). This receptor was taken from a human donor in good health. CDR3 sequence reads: CASSGSGDLSEAFF. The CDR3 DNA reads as TGTGCCAGCAGCGGATCAGGGGACCTCTCTGAAGCTTTCTTT.